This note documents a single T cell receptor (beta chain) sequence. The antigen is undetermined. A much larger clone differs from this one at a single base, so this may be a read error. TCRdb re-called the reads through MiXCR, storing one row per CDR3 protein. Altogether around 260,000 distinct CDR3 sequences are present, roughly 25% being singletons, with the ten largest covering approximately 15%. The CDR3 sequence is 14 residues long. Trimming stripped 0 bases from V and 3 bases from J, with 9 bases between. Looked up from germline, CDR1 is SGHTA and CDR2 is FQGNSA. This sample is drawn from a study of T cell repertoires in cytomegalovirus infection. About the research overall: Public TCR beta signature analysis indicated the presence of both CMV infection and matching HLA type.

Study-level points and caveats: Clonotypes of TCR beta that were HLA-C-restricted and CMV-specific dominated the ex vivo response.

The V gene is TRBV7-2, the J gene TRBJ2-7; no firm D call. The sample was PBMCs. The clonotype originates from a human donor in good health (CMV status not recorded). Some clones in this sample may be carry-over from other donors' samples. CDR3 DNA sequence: TGTGCCAGCAGCTTAGCGGGGATGAACTACGAGCAGTACTTC. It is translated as CASSLAGMNYEQYF. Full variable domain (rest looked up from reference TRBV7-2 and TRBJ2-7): GAGVSQSPSNKVTEKGKDVELRCDPISGHTALYWYRQSLGQGLEFLIYFQGNSAPDKSGLPSDRFSAERTGGSVSTLTIQRTQQEDSAVYLCASSLAGMNYEQYFGPGTRLTVT.